Shown below are 31 T cell receptor beta chains from a single sample sequenced in a study of metastatic and nonmetastatic thyroid tumors. The entire patient cohort was treatment-naive prior to thyroid surgery. TCRdb reprocessed the PCR reads using MiXCR. The sample lists thousands of clones, approximately 14% occurring once. The sequenced material came from blood. The receptors come from a female donor with papillary thyroid cancer or a benign thyroid nodule (not recorded which). Some clones in this sample may be carry-over from other donors' samples.

In its sample, this clone was seen many times. The chain couples TRBV5-1 to TRBJ1-1; TRBD1 agrees at 7 bases. J lost 1 base, V lost 0 bases, and 3 bases had no gene match. The CDR3 extends over 15 amino acids. CDR1 and CDR2 from the germline V gene are SGHRS and YFSETQ. CDR3 nucleotide sequence: TGCGCCAGCAGCTTGGAGGGGGCTGGGAACACTGAAGCTTTCTTT. This codes for CASSLEGAGNTEAFF.

This chain links TRBV9 with TRBJ2-2; 8 bases agree with TRBD1. Germline CDR1 and CDR2: SGDLS and YYNGEE. The ends lost 3 bases at V and 5 bases at J; junction bases unmatched: 3. The CDR3 length is 14 residues. The CDR3 spells CASSGTGKTGELFF. CDR3 DNA: TGTGCCAGCAGCGGGACAGGGAAAACCGGGGAGCTGTTTTTT.

This clone was recorded many times. The chain combines TRBV4-1 with TRBJ2-5, with D perhaps matching TRBD1 (5 bases). There are 18 residues in the CDR3. The germline CDR1 and CDR2 sequences are MGHRA and YSYEKL. Trimming pared 0 bases from V and 3 bases from J, leaving 20 bases between. CDR3 residues: CASSQEQAGSLREETQYF. The CDR3 DNA follows: TGCGCCAGCAGCCAAGAGCAAGCCGGCAGCCTCAGGGAAGAGACCCAGTACTTC.

This clone was seen more than once but under ten times. This CDR3 is also generated by other DNA sequences in the sample. This chain connects TRBV20-1 to TRBJ2-5, with 11 positions matching TRBD2. The CDR3 is made up of 18 amino acids. Losses at the gene ends were 1 base for V and 4 bases for J; bases not matched to a gene: 14. Germline V gene lookup returns CDR1 DFQATT and CDR2 SNEGSKA (reference sequence). The CDR3 coding sequence is TGCAGTGCTAGAGTGTCTAGCGGGGGGTTCAGGGGGGCAGAGACCCAGTACTTC. Translating gives CSARVSSGGFRGAETQYF.

This sequence joins TRBV20-1 and TRBJ2-1; 7 bases fit TRBD1. The V and J ends lost 6 bases and 5 bases, in that order; junction bases with no gene match: 10. Germline CDR1 is DFQATT and CDR2 is SNEGSKA (reference sequence). There are 14 residues in the CDR3. The CDR3 here is CSALRTGNDNEQFF. CDR3 DNA: TGCAGTGCCCTGAGGACAGGTAATGACAATGAGCAGTTCTTC.

There are many counts of this clone. The genes are TRBV5-1 and TRBJ2-3, with D hard to call. CDR3 length equals 15 residues. V lost 4 bases and J lost 6, with 18 bases in between. CDR1 and CDR2 from the germline V gene are SGHRS and YFSETQ. The CDR3 bases are TGCGCCAGCAGCGATATTACCCGCTCACCGGATACGCAGTATTTT. This gives the protein CASSDITRSPDTQYF.

This clone was observed at least ten times. The chain uses TRBV29-1 and TRBJ2-3; TRBD1 matches 9 bases. CDR1 is SQVTM, CDR2 ANQGSEA, per germline. The V segment lost 6 bases and the J segment 8 bases; nucleotides outside the gene matches: 15. The CDR3 contains 15 residues. CDR3 sequence (DNA): TGCAGCGTCCTTGACCGGGACAGGGTACTTGGTACGCAGTATTTT. Translation gives CSVLDRDRVLGTQYF.

This clone was seen many times. A much larger clone sits a single nucleotide away, making a read error possible. The chain is built from TRBV2 and TRBJ2-2; 8 bases align to TRBD2. The trim removed 11 bases at V and 2 bases at J, leaving 10 bases unmatched. CDR3 size: 15 residues. Germline V gene sequence: CDR1 SNHLY, CDR2 FYNNEI. DNA of the CDR3: TGTGCCGGGGCCCGGGGGGGCAGCAACACCGGGGAGCTGTTTTTT. Amino acid sequence: CAGARGGSNTGELFF.

By share of the sample, this clone is medium-sized. V gene TRBV7-6 combines with J gene TRBJ2-7, with 7 positions matching TRBD2. V trimming: 5 bases; J trimming: 6 bases; junction bases outside the gene matches: 13. CDR3 length equals 15 residues. Germline V gene sequence: CDR1 SGHVS, CDR2 FNYEAQ. The CDR3 sequence is CASSPRGGSGLEQYF. CDR3 DNA sequence: TGTGCCAGCAGCCCGCGGGGCGGGAGTGGGCTCGAGCAGTACTTC.

By share, this clone ranks as medium-sized (0.01 to 0.1%). The rearrangement joins TRBV19 to TRBJ1-2; D gene unclear. The CDR3 loop spans 16 amino acids. Trimming pared 4 bases from V and 1 base from J, leaving 16 bases between. Germline V gives CDR1 LNHDA, CDR2 SQIVND (reference sequence). The CDR3 DNA reads as TGTGCCAGTAGTACCCGTGGAGGAGCCGATAACTATGGCTACACCTTC. This sequence encodes CASSTRGGADNYGYTF.

This clone was seen at least ten times. It may be a read error: a sequence one base away is much more abundant. V is TRBV5-1 and J is TRBJ2-2, with TRBD2 as a possible D gene (5 bases). This CDR3 has 14 amino acids. Germline loops: CDR1 SGHRS, CDR2 YFSETQ. Deletions cut 8 bases from V and 3 bases from J, with 14 bases between. The CDR3 loop is CASRYMGDTGELFF. CDR3 DNA: TGCGCCAGTCGCTACATGGGAGACACCGGGGAGCTGTTTTTT.

The chain links TRBV28 to TRBJ1-2; D is undetermined. This CDR3 is built from 11 residues. The V gene lost 5 bases and the J gene lost 4 bases, with 5 bases spanning the gap. Germline V lookup: CDR1 MDHEN, CDR2 SYDVKM. The CDR3 region is CASSTVYGYTF. CDR3 coding DNA: TGTGCCAGCAGTACGGTCTATGGCTACACCTTC.

The rearrangement uses TRBV4-1 and TRBJ1-5; TRBD1 is a possible D gene (5 bases). This CDR3 contains 14 residues. V lost 0 bases and J 4 bases, leaving 7 bases between the germline ends. The V gene's germline CDR1 is MGHRA and CDR2 YSYEKL. The CDR3 loop reads CASSQENRNQPQHF. CDR3 bases: TGCGCCAGCAGCCAAGAGAACAGGAATCAGCCCCAGCATTTT.

This clone was counted many times. The chain couples TRBV7-8 to TRBJ2-5, with a tentative D call TRBD2 (6 bases). The V gene's germline CDR1 is SGHVS and CDR2 FQNEAQ. V shed 0 bases and J shed 7 bases, with 21 bases lying between them. This CDR3 contains 17 residues. The CDR3 region is CASSLAGRWYLGGTQYF. The CDR3 bases are TGTGCCAGCAGCTTAGCTGGTCGTTGGTACCTCGGGGGGACCCAGTACTTC.

This clone counts as medium-sized (0.01 to 0.1%). DNA of the CDR3: TGTGCCAGCAGTGAAGCGGGAGTACGATACGATGAGCAGTTCTTC. Translation: CASSEAGVRYDEQFF. This chain connects TRBV6-4 to TRBJ2-1, with TRBD2 matching 8 bases. Germline V gene lookup returns CDR1 MRHNA and CDR2 SNTAGT. The J segment lost 8 bases and the V segment lost 3 bases, leaving 9 bases of the junction unmatched. The CDR3 is 15 amino acids.

This chain uses TRBV7-6 with TRBJ1-2; D uncertain. Per the germline V gene, CDR1 is SGHVS and CDR2 is FNYEAQ. CDR3 length equals 16 residues. Between the trimmed V and J ends, which lost 0 bases and 0 bases, there was a span of 11 bases. The CDR3: CASSLAQNSTNYGYTF. The CDR3 DNA is TGTGCCAGCAGCTTAGCCCAGAACAGCACTAACTATGGCTACACCTTC.

This clone was seen ten or more times. The V and J genes are TRBV6-1 and TRBJ2-4; possibly TRBD1 for D (5 bases). V dropped 7 bases and J dropped 0 bases, with 13 bases sitting between them. Germline CDR1 MNHNS, CDR2 SASEGT. The CDR3 runs 15 residues. For the CDR3, the DNA is TGTGCCAGCAAAGAAGACAGCTTAGCCAAAAACATTCAGTACTTC. Translation gives CASKEDSLAKNIQYF.

The chain carries TRBV5-1 and TRBJ1-4, with D unresolved. There are 14 residues in the CDR3. Trimming cost V 0 bases and J 7 bases, with 10 bases left between them. The germline V gene encodes CDR1 SGHRS and CDR2 YFSETQ. The DNA for the CDR3 is TGCGCCAGCAGCTTGGGATCAGTGGGTGAAAAACTGTTTTTT. Residues: CASSLGSVGEKLFF.

This clone is medium-sized (0.01 to 0.1%) within its sample. The gene calls are TRBV12-3 or TRBV12-4 and TRBJ1-2; 7 bases line up with TRBD1. The V segment lost 0 bases and the J segment 3 bases; nucleotides outside the gene matches: 10. CDR3 length equals 17 residues. CDR3 DNA: TGTGCCAGCAGTTTAGCGCCCGCAGGGGGAGAAGACTATGGCTACACCTTC. The encoded protein is CASSLAPAGGEDYGYTF.

This clone was counted ten times or more. V is TRBV3-1 and J is TRBJ1-2, with TRBD1 as a possible D gene (6 bases). The CDR3 totals 14 residues. The V end was cut by 2 bases, the J end by 5 bases, with 12 bases between. CDR1 is LGHDT, CDR2 YNNKEL, per germline (reference sequence). CDR3 sequence reads: CASSQSQGGYGYTF. The CDR3 DNA follows: TGTGCCAGCAGCCAATCACAGGGCGGGTATGGCTACACCTTC.

This clone came up a few times. This chain connects TRBV6-1 to TRBJ2-7, with D possibly matching TRBD2 (6 bases). CDR1 MNHNS and CDR2 SASEGT come from the germline V gene. Trimming stripped 6 bases from V and 6 bases from J, with 18 bases between. The CDR3 has 14 residues. The CDR3 region is CASSRPAGGIEQYF. Here the CDR3 DNA reads TGTGCCAGCAGCCGACCAGCGGGTGGAATCGAGCAGTACTTC.

The J gene is TRBJ2-7, the V gene TRBV28; 7 positions match TRBD1. The CDR3 loop spans 12 amino acids. The germline gives CDR1 MDHEN, CDR2 SYDVKM. Unmatched junction bases numbered 2, after V lost 5 bases and J lost 4 bases. Here the CDR3 DNA reads TGTGCCAGCAGTCGGGACAGATACGAGCAGTACGTC. As protein: CASSRDRYEQYV.

The V gene is TRBV20-1, the J gene TRBJ1-5; D unresolved. Germline CDR1 reads DFQATT; CDR2 reads SNEGSKA (reference sequence). The CDR3 runs to 12 residues. Trimming removed 6 bases at V and 0 bases at J, with 6 bases between. The CDR3 coding sequence is TGCAGTGCCTTTGGTAGCAATCAGCCCCAGCATTTT. Protein product: CSAFGSNQPQHF.

This clone has at least ten counts. The V and J genes are TRBV9 and TRBJ2-7; the D gene is possibly TRBD1 (6 bases). From germline, CDR1 is SGDLS and CDR2 YYNGEE. Trimming took off 0 bases at V and 0 bases at J, with 10 bases between the two ends. This CDR3 is built from 15 residues. The DNA of the CDR3 is TGTGCCAGCAGCGTAGCGACAGGAAGCTCCTACGAGCAGTACTTC. Translated: CASSVATGSSYEQYF.

Judged by abundance, this clone is large (0.1 to 1%). The chain couples TRBV28 to TRBJ1-6, with D uncertain. The CDR3 covers 16 residues. Germline V CDR1 and CDR2: MDHEN, SYDVKM. The V and J ends lost 3 bases and 7 bases respectively, with 16 bases between them. The chain's CDR3 is CASSFAPRTQNSPLHF. The CDR3 DNA reads TGTGCCAGCAGTTTCGCCCCCCGGACCCAAAATTCACCCCTCCACTTT.

With respect to this clone: A junction boundary mismatches the germline segment, possibly from a read error. The chain couples TRBV6-1 to TRBJ1-3; D may be TRBD1 (6 bases). This CDR3 has 14 residues. Germline lookup yields CDR1 MNHNS and CDR2 SASEGT. The CDR3 sequence: CAGRETGNGNTIYF. The CDR3 nucleotides are TGTGCCGGCAGAGAGACAGGTAATGGAAACACCATATATTTT.

The rearrangement links TRBV30 to TRBJ2-2, with a possible D match to TRBD2 (5 bases). This CDR3 has 12 residues. From germline, CDR1 is GTSNPN and CDR2 SVGIG (reference sequence). Trimming left V 2 bases short and J 11 bases short, with 12 bases between. Here the CDR3 reads CAWSLLAGELFF. CDR3 bases: TGTGCCTGGAGTCTACTTGCGGGCGAGCTGTTTTTT.

This clone was seen a handful of times. A much more abundant neighbour one base away suggests this may be a read error. The chain links TRBV10-2 to TRBJ2-4; the D is unclear. The CDR3 loop spans 15 amino acids. With 10 bases removed from V and 5 bases from J, the gap between germline ends came to 21 bases. Germline V CDR1 and CDR2: WSHSY, SAAADI. The CDR3 loop is CAISSGPWLENIQYF. The CDR3 DNA follows: TGCGCCATCAGCTCAGGCCCCTGGCTGGAAAACATTCAGTACTTC.

This clone is judged medium-sized. The chain couples TRBV28 to TRBJ2-5; TRBD2 might be the D (6 bases). Per germline, CDR1 MDHEN and CDR2 SYDVKM. This CDR3 has 12 residues. The V and J ends lost 3 bases and 7 bases respectively, with 9 bases between them. The CDR3 loop reads CASSFRRGTQYF. In nucleotides, the CDR3 is TGTGCCAGCAGTTTCAGGCGGGGGACCCAGTACTTC.

In this sample, this clone is medium-sized (0.01 to 0.1%). The CDR3 DNA follows: TGTGCCAGCAAAAACGACAAGAACTATGGCTACACCTTC. Its translation: CASKNDKNYGYTF. The V call is TRBV6-1, the J call TRBJ1-2; no definite D call. The CDR3 totals 13 residues. Germline CDR1 and CDR2: MNHNS and SASEGT. V lost 7 bases and J lost 2, with 11 bases in between.

This clone is medium-sized by share. This chain joins TRBV7-2 and TRBJ1-6; 8 positions match TRBD1. The V and J ends lost 5 bases and 13 bases, in that order; junction bases with no gene match: 10. Germline V lookup: CDR1 SGHTA, CDR2 FQGNSA. The CDR3 totals 14 residues. CDR3 protein: CASSQVQGARPLHF. CDR3 DNA sequence: TGTGCCAGCAGCCAGGTGCAGGGGGCGCGGCCCCTCCACTTT.